The 24 T cell receptor beta chains reported below all come from one sample, sequenced in a study of shared clonotypes between healthy human individuals. The protocol was immunoSEQ multiplex PCR, while the TCRdb copy is restricted to in-frame clones and leaves out a portion. The table has about 2.4 million clones, 80% to 95% seen once. Sequenced input: naive CD4+ T cells from PBMCs. Indicated subset: CD45RA+ positively selected. These receptors were taken from a man aged 18 to 35 in good health. Some clones in this sample may be carry-over from other donors' samples.

The chain links TRBV7-3 to TRBJ2-7; D not certain. This CDR3 has 12 amino acids. CDR1 and CDR2 (germline): SGHTA, FQGTGA. V shed 5 bases and J shed 5 bases, with 10 bases lying between them. The CDR3 spells CASSGGPNEQYF. As DNA, the CDR3 is TGTGCCAGCAGCGGCGGTCCGAACGAGCAGTACTTC.

This chain links TRBV29-1 with TRBJ1-1; D might be TRBD1 (5 bases). This CDR3 contains 15 residues. Germline CDR1 is SQVTM and CDR2 is ANQGSEA. The V end lost 4 bases, the J end lost 0 bases, and 15 bases lay between the germline ends. CDR3 sequence reads: CSVVPQTGLNTEAFF. As DNA, the CDR3 is TGCAGCGTTGTACCTCAAACAGGCCTGAACACTGAAGCTTTCTTT. Together with reference TRBV29-1 and TRBJ1-1, the CDR3 gives the full variable domain: SAVISQKPSRDICQRGTSLTIQCQVDSQVTMMFWYRQQPGQSLTLIATANQGSEATYESGFVIDKFPISRPNLTFSTLTVSNMSPEDSSIYLCSVVPQTGLNTEAFFGQGTRLTVV.

The chain is built from TRBV9 and TRBJ2-7; a possible D gene is TRBD1 (6 bases). CDR1 SGDLS and CDR2 YYNGEE come from the germline V gene. This CDR3 is 14 amino acids long. V was cut by 4 bases and J by 0 bases, with 11 bases left in between. CDR3 DNA sequence: TGTGCCAGCAGCTTCCGGGACAACTCCTACGAGCAGTACTTC. Protein product: CASSFRDNSYEQYF.

The rearrangement uses TRBV5-8 and TRBJ1-2; no clear D gene. The germline CDR1 and CDR2 sequences are SGHTS and YDEGEE. V lost 5 bases to trimming and J lost 0 bases, with 14 bases between them. The CDR3 length is 15 residues. CDR3 sequence: CASRLLQGSNYGYTF. CDR3 DNA: TGTGCCAGCAGGTTGCTCCAAGGGTCTAACTATGGCTACACCTTC.

This chain links TRBV7-6 with TRBJ1-4, with D hard to call. The CDR3 extends over 14 amino acids. Per germline, CDR1 SGHVS and CDR2 FNYEAQ. V shed 5 bases and J shed 10 bases, with 17 bases lying between them. CDR3 sequence reads: CASSGRDEGGKLFF. In nucleotides, the CDR3 is TGTGCCAGCAGCGGGCGGGATGAAGGAGGAAAACTGTTTTTT.

The CDR3 bases are TGCGCCAGCAGCTTTTTCCCCGGGGCTAGCCACTACGAGCAGTACTTC. Its protein is CASSFFPGASHYEQYF. The rearrangement links TRBV5-1 to TRBJ2-7, with D perhaps TRBD1 or TRBD2 (5 bases each). Trimming shortened V by 2 bases and J by 3 bases, and 18 bases separated the two germline ends. This CDR3 spans 16 amino acids. The germline V gene encodes CDR1 SGHRS and CDR2 YFSETQ.

The V call is TRBV28, the J call TRBJ2-1; no clear D gene. The germline gives CDR1 MDHEN, CDR2 SYDVKM. Trimming removed 4 bases at V and 6 bases at J, with 4 bases between. There are 11 residues in the CDR3. The CDR3 sequence is CASSYTNEQFF. In DNA form, the CDR3 reads TGTGCCAGCAGTTATACCAATGAGCAGTTCTTC. Filled out from reference TRBV28 and TRBJ2-1, the complete variable domain reads DVKVTQSSRYLVKRTGEKVFLECVQDMDHENMFWYRQDPGLGLRLIYFSYDVKMKEKGDIPEGYSVSREKKERFSLILESASTNQTSMYLCASSYTNEQFFGPGTRLTVL.

J is TRBJ1-1 and V is TRBV19, with D tentatively TRBD1 (5 bases). The ends were cut back, 5 bases at V and 1 base at J, with 14 bases in the middle. The germline gives CDR1 LNHDA, CDR2 SQIVND (reference sequence). The CDR3 runs 15 residues. The CDR3 nucleotides are TGTGCCAGTAGTGAGGATTATGGGACGAACACTGAAGCTTTCTTT. Translating gives CASSEDYGTNTEAFF.

V and J are TRBV4-1 and TRBJ2-5; 8 bases map to TRBD1. Losses at the gene ends were 0 bases for V and 5 bases for J; bases not matched to a gene: 5. The CDR3 covers 15 residues. From germline, CDR1 is MGHRA and CDR2 YSYEKL. The CDR3 nucleotides are TGCGCCAGCAGCCAAGAGGACAGGGTGTGGGAGACCCAGTACTTC. It specifies CASSQEDRVWETQYF.

The chain carries TRBV11-2 and TRBJ1-2; D remains ambiguous. There are 14 residues in the CDR3. The V gene lost 1 base and the J gene lost 5 bases, with 11 bases spanning the gap. Germline V gene sequence: CDR1 SGHAT, CDR2 FQNNGV. The CDR3 is CASSLGGVGYGYTF. The CDR3 coding sequence is TGTGCCAGCAGCTTAGGAGGAGTTGGGTATGGCTACACCTTC.

This chain links TRBV6-4 with TRBJ1-1, with 8 bases matching TRBD1. J gave up 4 bases and V 6 bases, and 10 bases lay outside the gene matches. Germline V gives CDR1 MRHNA, CDR2 SNTAGT. CDR3 length: 15 amino acids. The CDR3 bases are TGTGCCAGCAGCGCAGGGGGCGCGGGTGGCACTGAAGCTTTCTTT. This encodes CASSAGGAGGTEAFF.

Turning to this clone: A junction end diverges from the germline sequence, so it may reflect a read error. The chain uses TRBV5-5 and TRBJ1-5, with TRBD1 matching 7 bases. Germline V gives CDR1 SGHKS, CDR2 YYEKEE (reference sequence). The CDR3 sequence is 15 residues long. The CDR3 DNA sequence: TGTGCCAGCACCTTGACAGGGACGGGCAATCAGCCCCAGCATTTT. Its translation: CASTLTGTGNQPQHF.

In its sample, this clone was seen once. The V call is TRBV9, the J call TRBJ2-3, with D hard to call. Germline CDR1 reads SGDLS; CDR2 reads YYNGEE. Trimming took 0 bases from V and 0 from J, leaving 11 bases between them. There are 16 residues in the CDR3. CDR3 loop: CASSVGTQTSTDTQYF. The DNA of the CDR3 is TGTGCCAGCAGCGTAGGCACTCAAACTAGCACAGATACGCAGTATTTT.

The rearrangement uses TRBV4-1 and TRBJ2-1; maybe TRBD1 (6 bases). Germline V gene data show CDR1 as MGHRA and CDR2 as YSYEKL. The CDR3 has 16 residues. Trimming stripped 4 bases from V and 4 bases from J, with 17 bases between. The CDR3 DNA is TGCGCCAGCAGCCTAGAACCTGGGGGCAGATACAATGAGCAGTTCTTC. Its protein is CASSLEPGGRYNEQFF.

The chain joins TRBV11-1 to TRBJ2-1; TRBD2 matches 11 bases. The V gene end was trimmed by 5 bases and the J gene end by 3 bases; junction bases not matched to a gene: 0. Germline lookup yields CDR1 SGHAT and CDR2 FQDESV (reference sequence). CDR3 length equals 14 residues. The CDR3 nucleotides read TGTGCCAGCAGCGGACTAGCGGGCTACAATGAGCAGTTCTTC. Its protein product is CASSGLAGYNEQFF.

J is TRBJ2-1 and V is TRBV5-1; 14 bases line up with TRBD2. The ends lost 1 base at V and 2 bases at J; junction bases unmatched: 5. Germline values: CDR1 SGHRS, CDR2 YFSETQ. The CDR3 runs 18 residues. Here the CDR3 reads CASSLRLAGGGAYNEQFF. DNA of the CDR3: TGCGCCAGCAGCTTGCGACTAGCGGGAGGGGGCGCCTACAATGAGCAGTTCTTC.

This clone was detected only once. The genes are TRBV27 and TRBJ1-5, with D perhaps TRBD1 (5 bases). Germline CDR1 reads MNHEY; CDR2 reads SMNVEV (reference sequence). The CDR3 totals 17 residues. V was shortened by 9 bases and J by 2 bases, with 23 bases between the two germline ends. Here the CDR3 DNA reads TGTGCCAGTCAGCACCTTATCGGGGGGGTCGGCAATCAGCCCCAGCATTTT. Translating it yields CASQHLIGGVGNQPQHF.

The chain couples TRBV28 to TRBJ1-4, with D possibly being TRBD1 (5 bases). This CDR3 contains 17 residues. V lost 5 bases and J 8 bases, leaving 24 bases between the germline ends. Germline V lookup: CDR1 MDHEN, CDR2 SYDVKM. For the CDR3, the DNA is TGTGCCAGCAGTCCTAACACAAGGGACCGCCCGAGGGAAAAACTGTTTTTT. Encoded protein: CASSPNTRDRPREKLFF.

V is TRBV6-1 and J is TRBJ2-7, with D possibly being TRBD1 (6 bases). The CDR3 extends over 15 amino acids. Germline V gene lookup returns CDR1 MNHNS and CDR2 SASEGT. V lost 7 bases, J lost 3 bases, and 19 bases lay in between. DNA for the CDR3: TGTGCCAGCACGTATACCCCGAGGGGGTTCTACGAGCAGTACTTC. This translates into CASTYTPRGFYEQYF.

J is TRBJ2-7 and V is TRBV5-5; TRBD2 matches 7 bases. V shed 3 bases, J shed 1 base, and the junction held 4 bases outside the gene matches. Germline values: CDR1 SGHKS, CDR2 YYEKEE (reference sequence). The CDR3 loop spans 14 amino acids. This CDR3 reads CASSSQGGSYEQYF. The CDR3 nucleotides are TGTGCCAGCAGCTCCCAGGGAGGGTCCTACGAGCAGTACTTC.

Concerning this clone itself: The sample carries other DNA sequences with the same CDR3. The chain links TRBV5-1 to TRBJ2-3; tentative D call: TRBD1 (6 bases). Germline V CDR1 and CDR2: SGHRS, YFSETQ. The CDR3 is 14 amino acids. Trimming stripped 4 bases from V and 0 bases from J, with 9 bases between. CDR3: CASSPGQSTDTQYF. The CDR3 nucleotides are TGCGCCAGCAGCCCCGGACAGAGCACAGATACGCAGTATTTT.

This chain connects TRBV6-5 to TRBJ1-5; 7 bases are a match to TRBD1. V shed 8 bases and J 10 bases; nucleotides not matched to a gene: 11. Per germline, CDR1 MNHEY and CDR2 SVGAGI. CDR3 length equals 13 residues. CDR3 residues: CASGARGDSPQHF. The CDR3 DNA reads TGTGCCAGCGGGGCCAGGGGGGATTCACCCCAGCATTTT.

This sequence joins TRBV21-1 and TRBJ1-2. TRBV21-1 is marked as a pseudogene. The CDR3 covers 16 residues. The CDR3 reads CASSTLLAERNYGYTF. In DNA, the CDR3 is TGTGCCAGCAGCACCCTTTTGGCGGAAAGAAACTATGGCTACACCTTC.

About this clone itself: Other DNA sequences in this specimen translate into the identical CDR3. The chain carries TRBV7-2 and TRBJ2-2; 7 bases map to TRBD1. The CDR3 loop spans 14 amino acids. After removal of 1 base from V and 5 bases from J, the junction contained 1 base not matched to a gene. Looked up from germline, CDR1 is SGHTA and CDR2 is FQGNSA. The CDR3 DNA is TGTGCCAGCAGCTTAGACAGGGGAACCGGGGAGCTGTTTTTT. This codes for CASSLDRGTGELFF.